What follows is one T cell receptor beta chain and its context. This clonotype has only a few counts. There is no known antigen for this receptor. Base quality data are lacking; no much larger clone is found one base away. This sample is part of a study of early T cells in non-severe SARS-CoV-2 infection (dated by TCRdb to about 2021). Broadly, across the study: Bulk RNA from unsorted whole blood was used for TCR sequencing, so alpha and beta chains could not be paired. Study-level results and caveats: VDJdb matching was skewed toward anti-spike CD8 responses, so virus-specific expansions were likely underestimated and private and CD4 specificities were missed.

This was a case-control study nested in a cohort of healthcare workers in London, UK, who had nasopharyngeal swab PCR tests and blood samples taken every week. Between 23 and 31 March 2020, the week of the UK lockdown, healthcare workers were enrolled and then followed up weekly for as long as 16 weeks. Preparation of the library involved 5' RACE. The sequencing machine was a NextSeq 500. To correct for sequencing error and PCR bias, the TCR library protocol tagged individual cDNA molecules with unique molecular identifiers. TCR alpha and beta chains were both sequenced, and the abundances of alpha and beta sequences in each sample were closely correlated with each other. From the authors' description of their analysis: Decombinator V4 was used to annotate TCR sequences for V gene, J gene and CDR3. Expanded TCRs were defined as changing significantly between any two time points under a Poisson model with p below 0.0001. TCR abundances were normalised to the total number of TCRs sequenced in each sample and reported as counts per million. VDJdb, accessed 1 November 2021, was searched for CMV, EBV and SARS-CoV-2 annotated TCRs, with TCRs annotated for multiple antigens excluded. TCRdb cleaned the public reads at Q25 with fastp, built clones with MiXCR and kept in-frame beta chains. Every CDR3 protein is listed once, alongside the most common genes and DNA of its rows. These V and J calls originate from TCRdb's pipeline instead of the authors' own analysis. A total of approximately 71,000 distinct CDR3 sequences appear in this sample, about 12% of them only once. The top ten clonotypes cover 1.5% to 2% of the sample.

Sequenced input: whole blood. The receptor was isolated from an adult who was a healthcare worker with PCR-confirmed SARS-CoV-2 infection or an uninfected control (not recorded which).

The CDR3 sequence is CASSPGLFSYEQYF. The nucleotides read TGTGCCAGCAGCCCAGGACTGTTCTCCTACGAGCAGTACTTC. Rearrangement joined TRBV7-6 to TRBJ2-7, with TRBD2 perhaps the D gene, on 5 matching bases. From a lookup of the germline V gene, CDR1 and CDR2 are SGHVS and FNYEAQ. The CDR3 has 14 amino acids, counting the end cysteine and phenylalanine. The retained sequence is limited to the CDR3, 42 bases, with the frame set at the first base. V is clipped by 5 bases and J by 0 bases, and the sequence between their germline boundaries is 11 bases long.